This TCR beta chain was documented in a study of control samples from healthy donors and cancer patients. The V end lost 5 bases, the J end lost 7 bases, and 9 bases lay between the germline ends. CDR3 size: 12 residues. From germline, CDR1 is LNHDA and CDR2 SQIVND (reference sequence). The method was immunoSEQ multiplex PCR; TCRdb's version includes in-frame clones alone and lacks a portion of them. The table has about 94,000 clones, over 75% seen once. The sample consisted of blood. The chain employs TRBV19 and TRBJ2-1; D is unresolved. This clonotype originated in a woman between 18 and 29 years old in good health. CDR3 loop: CASSLLGNEQFF. CDR3 sequence (DNA): TGTGCCAGTAGTTTGCTAGGGAATGAGCAGTTCTTC.